One TCR beta chain is described in this entry. Antigen specificity is unknown. This record belongs to a study of OX40 agonist ivuxolimab in advanced cancers. Study details: In three patients, partial responses were observed, one with hepatocellular carcinoma and two with cutaneous melanoma.

The CDR3 is made up of 15 amino acids. V gave up 5 bases and J gave up 0 bases, with 12 bases separating them. CDR1 and CDR2 (germline): SGHTA, FQGTGA. The method was immunoSEQ multiplex PCR; TCRdb's version includes in-frame clones alone and lacks a portion of them. The repertoire includes tens of thousands of clones, 70% to 90% of them detected once, and 0.9% to 1.2% sits in the top ten. Notes on the study in general: More expanded clones were seen, on average, in CD8+ T cells than in CD4+.

The sequence was obtained from an adult with an advanced solid tumor such as melanoma, head and neck, liver or kidney cancer. The chain carries TRBV7-3 and TRBJ2-3; D call uncertain. The sample in question was CD4+ or CD8+ T cells sorted from blood, obtained in a trial of the OX40 agonist ivuxolimab. CDR3: CASSADHTSTDTQYF. CDR3 DNA sequence: TGTGCCAGCAGCGCCGACCATACTAGCACAGATACGCAGTATTTT.